This T cell receptor (beta chain) originates from a study of CD8 T cells in Susac syndrome. It was with random hexamers that roughly 0.45 to 1 ug RNA was reverse transcribed. MiXCR, run by TCRdb on the immunoSEQ multiplex PCR reads, gives a single entry per CDR3 protein. Of 160,000 or so distinct CDR3 sequences listed, 85% to 95% are singletons. V was clipped by 4 bases and J by 3 bases, with 15 bases between them. The CDR3 has 15 residues. Germline values: CDR1 MGHRA, CDR2 YSYEKL. TEMRA cells were FACS-enriched, while CD8+ and CD4+ T cells were negatively isolated. The V call is TRBV4-1, the J call TRBJ1-1, with no clear D. The sequence was obtained from a human donor with multiple sclerosis. Sample: CD8+ T cells from PBMCs. The CDR3 DNA sequence: TGCGCCAGCAGCCTAGCGGGCGCACTAGACACTGAAGCTTTCTTT. This translates into CASSLAGALDTEAFF.